This T cell receptor (beta chain) stems from a study of cytomegalovirus exposure and HLA in healthy donors. Turning to the study itself: Samples from HLA-typed donors yielded approximately 80 million unique TCRs in an early data release.

Details on this clone: The antigen is not known.

This CDR3 has 18 amino acids. V was clipped by 4 bases and J by 0 bases, with 22 bases between them. Per germline, CDR1 SGHAT and CDR2 FQNNGV. Study-wide results and limits: Cytomegalovirus association was listed for 150 to 200 TCR beta chains.

The PCR had 60 Vbeta and 13 Jbeta primers. Sequencing used immunoSEQ multiplex PCR; TCRdb keeps in-frame clones, though not all of them. In total, the table holds approximately 110,000 clones. The V gene is TRBV11-2, the J gene TRBJ2-7; TRBD2 is a possible D gene (5 bases). The clonotype originates from a man aged 18 to 30 in good health and CMV-seronegative. Material for sequencing was PBMCs. Here the CDR3 reads CASSWREVGLFSSYEQYF. CDR3 bases: TGTGCCAGCAGCTGGAGAGAAGTTGGACTCTTCAGCTCCTACGAGCAGTACTTC.